This T cell receptor (beta chain) was captured in a study of tissue T cells after allogeneic stem cell transplantation. This CDR3 comprises 13 residues. The germline V and J ends were trimmed by 0 bases and 4 bases, with 5 bases remaining between them. Germline assignment: CDR1 SGHSN and CDR2 HYEKVE. Data came from immunoSEQ multiplex PCR; TCRdb stores just in-frame clones and leaves some out. Among roughly 6,000 clones, approximately 52% were seen once, and the ten largest hold 6% to 8.5%. Note on this clone: These gene names are mouse names. Read coverage stops 1 residue before the CDR3 terminus; the germline J gene supplies the remainder.

As for time point: mouse harvest day 7 after allogeneic transplant. Tail vein injection delivered 10^7 T-cell-depleted bone marrow cells and 10^6 splenic CD5+ T cells. The source is a female BALB/c mouse given C57BL/6 T cells with graft-versus-host disease after an allogeneic hematopoietic cell transplant. V gene TRBV12-1 combines with J gene TRBJ1-4; D is ambiguous. The material sequenced was gut tissue. Incomplete CDR3 DNA: TGTGCCAGCTCTCTCGCAGTCAACGAAAGATTATTT. As protein: CASSLAVNERLF. Given in full, the CDR3 is CASSLAVNERLFF.